These T cell receptor beta chains were read from a single sample in a study of T cell responses to AZD1222 COVID-19 vaccine. Generated by immunoSEQ multiplex PCR, the TCRdb table keeps only in-frame clones and is missing some. This sample carries approximately 150,000 clones, approximately 91% of them seen once, and the ten largest clones take roughly 2%. Sequenced material: peripheral blood, taken 28 days after the second AZD1222 dose. The receptors stem from an adult who received the AZD1222 COVID-19 vaccine. Both conserved end residues are part of each CDR3. A D gene is named only where the DNA matches it firmly. Clone size is not always given. Where it is, it says once, few, many or a class for expanded clones.

v_gene,abundance,j_gene,d_gene,CDR3nt,CDR3aa
TRBV3-1/TRBV3-2,NA,TRBJ1-6,NA,TGTGCCAGCAGCCAAGGATGGGGGCACTCACCCCTCCACTTT,CASSQGWGHSPLHF
TRBV5-6,NA,TRBJ2-7,NA,TGTGCCAGCAGCTTGAGGGAGGCCTACGAGCAGTACTTC,CASSLREAYEQYF
TRBV7-9,NA,TRBJ1-3,NA,TGTGCCAGCATCGACTGGGATGGCACCATATATTTT,CASIDWDGTIYF
TRBV2,NA,TRBJ1-4,TRBD1,TGTGCCAGCATGGCACAGGGGGGAGATGAAAAACTGTTTTTT,CASMAQGGDEKLFF
TRBV19,once,TRBJ1-1,NA,TGTGCCAGTAGTATAGGGATGAGGGTCGGCACTGAAGCTTTCTTT,CASSIGMRVGTEAFF
TRBV7-9,few,TRBJ2-3,TRBD2,TGTGCCAGCAGCCCACTAGCGGCCTCGAGGGTAGATACGCAGTATTTT,CASSPLAASRVDTQYF
TRBV12-5,NA,TRBJ2-2,TRBD2,TGTGCTAGTGAGACTAGCGGGGGGCTAAGGGGTCCCGGGGAGCTGTTTTTT,CASETSGGLRGPGELFF
TRBV5-1,once,TRBJ2-5,TRBD1,TGCGCCAGCAGCTTTGGACAGGGAGAGACCCAGTACTTC,CASSFGQGETQYF
TRBV7-2,NA,TRBJ2-3,NA,TGTGCCAGCAGCCCCGTTCAGGACGGTACGCAGTATTTT,CASSPVQDGTQYF
TRBV7-9,NA,TRBJ1-1,TRBD1,TGTGCCAGCAGCTTGGGCACAGGGGGCGCGCAGACTGAAGCTTTCTTT,CASSLGTGGAQTEAFF
TRBV30,NA,TRBJ2-3,NA,TGTGCCTGGACCTATGGGGGGACAGATACGCAGTATTTT,CAWTYGGTDTQYF
TRBV12-2,NA,TRBJ1-5,NA,TGTGCAAGTCGCTTGCCCCCGGGACACCTCCTTTATAGCAATCAGCCCCAGCATTTT,CASRLPPGHLLYSNQPQHF
TRBV6-5,NA,TRBJ1-2,NA,TGTGCCAGCAGCAGGGTCGGCGATGGCTACACCTTC,CASSRVGDGYTF
TRBV18,NA,TRBJ1-1,NA,TGTGCCAGCTCACCACAGGGAAACACTGAAGCTTTCTTT,CASSPQGNTEAFF
TRBV7-2,NA,TRBJ2-7,TRBD2,TGTGCCAGCAGCGTCACTAGCGGGGTATACGAGCAGTACTTC,CASSVTSGVYEQYF
TRBV6-5,NA,TRBJ1-1,NA,TGTGCCAGCGGGGGTAAGGGGACTGAAGCTTTCTTT,CASGGKGTEAFF
TRBV5-6,few,TRBJ1-6,NA,TGTGCCAGCAGCTCGGTACTTTTATCTGCTTCACCCCTCCACTTT,CASSSVLLSASPLHF
TRBV29-1,NA,TRBJ2-7,NA,TGCAGCGTTGAGGGGGACTCACATGGGTACGAGCAGTACTTC,CSVEGDSHGYEQYF
TRBV7-5,NA,TRBJ1-2,NA,TGTGTCAGAAGCTCTTATGGCTACACCTTC,CVRSSYGYTF
TRBV10-2,NA,TRBJ1-5,NA,TGCGCCAGCAGTTCTGGGGTACGGAGCAATCAGCCCCAGCATTTT,CASSSGVRSNQPQHF
TRBV3-1/TRBV3-2,NA,TRBJ1-4,NA,TGTGCCAGCAGCCAAACATGGAATAATGAAAAACTGTTTTTT,CASSQTWNNEKLFF
TRBV2,NA,TRBJ1-5,NA,TGTGCCAGCACCTACACAGGAAACAATCAGCCCCAGCATTTT,CASTYTGNNQPQHF
TRBV19,NA,TRBJ1-2,TRBD1,TGTGCCAGTACCCGACAGGGACCAAACTATGGCTACACCTTC,CASTRQGPNYGYTF